Presented here are 24 T cell receptor beta chains from one specimen sequenced in a study of T cell clonotyping in hematopoietic cell transplantation. Sequenced by immunoSEQ multiplex PCR; TCRdb stores in-frame clones only, minus some. The sample has some 9,900 clones, roughly 79% seen once; the top ten hold approximately 9%. The input for sequencing was PBMCs, taken 30 days after allogeneic stem cell transplant. All receptors come from a female patient in her forties who had an allogeneic stem cell transplant from a related donor, so T cells may come from the graft donor. Some clones in this sample may be carry-over from other donors' samples.

The rearrangement uses TRBV7-8 and TRBJ1-5, with a tentative D call TRBD1 (6 bases). CDR3 length: 17 residues. Germline CDR1 and CDR2: SGHVS and FQNEAQ. V shed 4 bases and J shed 0 bases, with 16 bases lying between them. The CDR3 sequence: CASSSFPRTDSNQPQHF. The CDR3 DNA reads as TGTGCCAGCAGCTCCTTTCCCCGGACAGATAGCAATCAGCCCCAGCATTTT.

CDR3: CASSLAGGSYNEQFF. As DNA, the CDR3 is TGTGCCAGCAGCTTAGCGGGAGGCTCCTACAATGAGCAGTTCTTC. The V and J genes are TRBV11-2 and TRBJ2-1; 7 nucleotides align to TRBD2. Losses at the gene ends were 1 base for V and 0 bases for J; bases not matched to a gene: 0. Germline loops: CDR1 SGHAT, CDR2 FQNNGV. The CDR3 contains 15 residues.

This chain links TRBV7-6 with TRBJ1-1; D is uncertain. Germline CDR1 is SGHVS and CDR2 is FNYEAQ. This CDR3 contains 13 residues. The V and J ends lost 5 bases and 8 bases respectively, with 15 bases between them. In nucleotides, the CDR3 is TGTGCCAGCAGCCGCCTGGAGGGCGGGGAAGCTTTCTTT. Residues: CASSRLEGGEAFF.

This sequence joins TRBV21-1 and TRBJ2-3; the table's D call of TRBD2 was not tested on the DNA. TRBV21-1 has pseudogene status. This CDR3 region has 16 residues. As DNA, the CDR3 is TGTGCCAGCAGCAAAGGACCCAGCGGGAGGACAGATACGCAGTATTTT. This translates into CASSKGPSGRTDTQYF.

This chain links TRBV5-1 with TRBJ1-3; no clear D gene. This CDR3 contains 13 residues. V was trimmed by 3 bases and J by 6 bases, leaving 10 bases between them. Germline CDR1 reads SGHRS; CDR2 reads YFSETQ. The CDR3 reads CASSSPGENTIYF. CDR3 DNA sequence: TGCGCCAGCAGCTCGCCCGGCGAAAACACCATATATTTT. Supplemented by reference TRBV5-1 and TRBJ1-3, the full variable domain reads KAGVTQTPRYLIKTRGQQVTLSCSPISGHRSVSWYQQTPGQGLQFLFEYFSETQRNKGNFPGRFSGRQFSNSRSEMNVSTLELGDSALYLCASSSPGENTIYFGEGSWLTVV.

The chain links TRBV6-1 to TRBJ2-7; 11 bases fit TRBD1. V was pared by 11 bases and J by 3 bases, with 3 bases of the junction left unmatched. The CDR3 length is 12 residues. The V gene's germline CDR1 is MNHNS and CDR2 SASEGT. CDR3 sequence: CAGGTGGYEQYF. CDR3 sequence (DNA): TGTGCCGGGGGGACAGGGGGCTACGAGCAGTACTTC.

V usage is TRBV6-6 and J usage is TRBJ2-7; D unresolved. Germline CDR1 is MNHNY and CDR2 is SVGAGI (reference sequence). Trimming took off 4 bases at V and 2 bases at J, with 9 bases between the two ends. The CDR3 is 13 residues long. The CDR3 is CASSLAATYEQYF. In nucleotides, the CDR3 is TGTGCCAGCAGTTTGGCTGCTACCTACGAGCAGTACTTC.

The chain combines TRBV19 with TRBJ1-1, with a weak D call TRBD1 (6 bases). V was shortened by 3 bases and J by 3 bases, with 8 bases between the two germline ends. Germline lookup yields CDR1 LNHDA and CDR2 SQIVND (reference sequence). The CDR3 covers 13 residues. This chain's CDR3 is CASSIKGDTEAFF. In DNA form, the CDR3 reads TGTGCCAGTAGTATCAAGGGGGACACTGAAGCTTTCTTT.

This chain connects TRBV6-5 to TRBJ1-6; possibly TRBD1 for D (5 bases). The CDR3 totals 15 residues. V gave up 4 bases and J gave up 3 bases, with 10 bases separating them. CDR1 MNHEY and CDR2 SVGAGI come from the germline V gene. Here the CDR3 reads CASSSFDSYNSPLHF. DNA for the CDR3: TGTGCCAGCAGTTCTTTTGACAGCTATAATTCACCCCTCCACTTT.

The gene calls are TRBV11-2 and TRBJ1-4; D may be TRBD1 (5 bases). There are 17 residues in the CDR3. Trimming removed 2 bases from V and 4 bases from J, with 17 bases in between. Germline V gives CDR1 SGHAT, CDR2 FQNNGV. CDR3 coding DNA: TGTGCCAGCAGCTTAAACAGAGGGACGGTCCGTAATGAAAAACTGTTTTTT. Translating gives CASSLNRGTVRNEKLFF.

This chain connects TRBV30 to TRBJ2-7, with a possible D match to TRBD2 (5 bases). Germline CDR1 reads GTSNPN; CDR2 reads SVGIG (reference sequence). The CDR3 consists of 10 residues. The V gene lost 5 bases and the J gene lost 5 bases, with 7 bases spanning the gap. CDR3 loop: CAWGRDEQYF. CDR3 sequence (DNA): TGTGCCTGGGGGCGGGACGAGCAGTACTTC.

The CDR3 reads CAISESELAGYEQYF. The CDR3 DNA reads as TGTGCCATCAGTGAGTCGGAACTAGCGGGGTACGAGCAGTACTTC. This chain connects TRBV10-3 to TRBJ2-7; 10 bases match TRBD2. Germline values: CDR1 ENHRY, CDR2 SYGVKD. V gave up 0 bases and J gave up 4 bases; unmatched junction bases: 3. The CDR3 extends over 15 amino acids.

The chain is built from TRBV7-3 and TRBJ2-3; D call uncertain. Looked up from germline, CDR1 is SGHTA and CDR2 is FQGTGA. CDR3 length equals 15 residues. With 0 bases removed from V and 5 bases from J, the gap between germline ends came to 12 bases. CDR3 loop: CASSLTAQWEDTQYF. For the CDR3, the DNA is TGTGCCAGCAGCTTAACTGCACAGTGGGAAGATACGCAGTATTTT.

This clone appeared a single time. The genes are TRBV4-1 and TRBJ2-7; D is unclear. Per the germline V gene, CDR1 is MGHRA and CDR2 is YSYEKL. The CDR3 contains 16 residues. Deletions cut 0 bases from V and 1 base from J, with 13 bases between. The CDR3 region has the DNA TGCGCCAGCAGCCAAGATCCGTGGATAGTATCCTACGAGCAGTACTTC. This sequence encodes CASSQDPWIVSYEQYF.

The J gene is TRBJ2-3, the V gene TRBV5-8; possible D gene TRBD2, 6 bases. The CDR3 totals 14 residues. The V and J ends lost 5 bases and 3 bases respectively, with 13 bases between them. CDR1 and CDR2 from the germline V gene are SGHTS and YDEGEE. The CDR3 nucleotides read TGTGCCAGCAGGTGGACTAAGAGGACAGATACGCAGTATTTT. Its protein product is CASRWTKRTDTQYF.

This chain joins TRBV4-1 and TRBJ1-5; D gene uncertain. There are 13 residues in the CDR3. Trimming stripped 0 bases from V and 7 bases from J, with 7 bases between. Germline CDR1 is MGHRA and CDR2 is YSYEKL. DNA of the CDR3: TGCGCCAGCAGCCAAGACGGGAAGCAGCCCCAGCATTTT. This encodes CASSQDGKQPQHF.

This clone appeared a few times. In DNA form, the CDR3 reads TGCAGTGCCCAACTAGCCGAGCAGTACTTC. This encodes CSAQLAEQYF. The V call is TRBV20-1, the J call TRBJ2-7, with D perhaps matching TRBD2 (6 bases). The V and J ends lost 6 bases and 6 bases respectively, with 9 bases between them. Germline values: CDR1 DFQATT, CDR2 SNEGSKA (reference sequence). The CDR3 is 10 residues long.

Of note for this clone: The germline gene is not matched at one end of the junction; a read error may be the cause. J is TRBJ2-4 and V is TRBV6-6; D is unresolved. The CDR3 sequence is 14 residues long. Germline assignment: CDR1 MNHNY and CDR2 SVGAGI (reference sequence). The CDR3 DNA reads TGTGCCAGCAGTCACTCAACAGCCAAAAACATTCAGTACTTC. Its protein is CASSHSTAKNIQYF.

The chain is built from TRBV20-1 and TRBJ2-5; weak D call: TRBD2 (5 bases). Germline V gene sequence: CDR1 DFQATT, CDR2 SNEGSKA (reference sequence). This CDR3 has 11 amino acids. Trimming took 6 bases from V and 2 from J, leaving 7 bases between them. CDR3 sequence: CSATTQETQYF. The DNA of the CDR3 is TGCAGTGCGACTACTCAAGAGACCCAGTACTTC.

This clone was seen only once. The gene calls are TRBV5-1 and TRBJ2-5, with a tentative D call TRBD2 (6 bases). Trimming removed 6 bases at V and 2 bases at J, with 17 bases between. The length of the CDR3 is 15 residues. Germline values: CDR1 SGHRS, CDR2 YFSETQ. CDR3 amino acids: CASMGTGVLQETQYF. The CDR3 nucleotides are TGCGCCAGCATGGGAACGGGAGTTTTGCAAGAGACCCAGTACTTC.

A single count supports this clone. V is TRBV28 and J is TRBJ1-1; tentatively, D is TRBD1 (6 bases). CDR3 length: 13 amino acids. Germline-derived CDR1 and CDR2 are MDHEN and SYDVKM. V lost 8 bases, J lost 6 bases, and 16 bases lay in between. CDR3 protein: CASQLRGMPEAFF. CDR3 DNA: TGTGCCAGCCAATTGAGGGGGATGCCTGAAGCTTTCTTT. Full variable domain (rest looked up from reference TRBV28 and TRBJ1-1): DVKVTQSSRYLVKRTGEKVFLECVQDMDHENMFWYRQDPGLGLRLIYFSYDVKMKEKGDIPEGYSVSREKKERFSLILESASTNQTSMYLCASQLRGMPEAFFGQGTRLTVV.

This clone has only a few counts. The chain links TRBV28 to TRBJ2-7, with TRBD2 matching 13 bases. V lost 6 bases and J lost 4; bases outside the gene matches: 3. This CDR3 region has 14 residues. CDR1 MDHEN and CDR2 SYDVKM come from the germline V gene. The CDR3 region has the DNA TGTGCCAGCAGCCGGACTAGCGGGAGATACGAGCAGTACTTC. As protein: CASSRTSGRYEQYF.

This chain joins TRBV7-8 and TRBJ2-6; D is ambiguous. CDR3 length: 15 amino acids. The V and J ends lost 3 bases and 1 base respectively, with 7 bases between them. Germline loops: CDR1 SGHVS, CDR2 FQNEAQ. Written as DNA, the CDR3 is TGTGCCAGCAGCTTGCAAACTTCTGGGGCCAACGTCCTGACTTTC. Translated, it gives CASSLQTSGANVLTF.

This clone has more than one count but fewer than ten. CDR3 in amino acids: CASKGWSGELFF. In DNA, the CDR3 is TGTGCCAGCAAGGGCTGGTCCGGGGAGCTGTTTTTT. The chain employs TRBV2 and TRBJ2-2; D not certain. The CDR3 length is 12 residues. Germline CDR1 is SNHLY and CDR2 is FYNNEI. Deletions cut 7 bases from V and 6 bases from J, with 9 bases between.